The entry that follows covers one T cell receptor (beta chain) sequence. Its specific antigen is unknown. No much larger clonotype is one base removed from it; base qualities were not supplied. The treatment or condition label here, explained by the study, means: preoperative locoregional IRX-2 cytokine immunotherapy. The samples were obtained from a phase Ib study in which preoperative, locoregional IRX-2 cytokine immunotherapy intended to prime immune responses was tested. Donors were patients with early-stage breast cancer who received IRX-2 before surgery. The library was made by the immunoSEQ multiplex PCR assay. In TCRdb, the immuneACCESS table is reduced to in-frame sequences with V and J assigned. These tables do not hold every clone; where another copy was compared, an unresolved V gene accounts for under half, and the others remain unexplained. The sample contains tens of thousands of clones, nearly 95% of them found a single time. The ten largest clones capture 5% to 7% of the sample.

These data are taken from a study of preoperative IRX-2 immunotherapy in early breast cancer (dated by TCRdb to the late 2010s). The cysteine opens and the phenylalanine closes a CDR3 of 11 amino acids. Of all the DNA, just the CDR3 is kept, 33 bases in frame from base 1. V and J lose 1 base and 6 bases, and a span of 4 bases separates them. Per the germline V gene (reference sequence), DFQATT is the CDR1 and SNEGSKA is the CDR2. Recombination linked TRBV20-1 to TRBJ2-1; the D gene cannot be named for sure. This TCR came from a human donor with breast cancer. This material was acquired from a patient treated with IRX-2 immunotherapy. CDR3 protein: CSARVGNEQFF. The DNA sequence is TGCAGTGCTAGAGTGGGCAATGAGCAGTTCTTC.